This TCR beta chain appears in the sequencing data of a study of T cells expressing NK-cell markers. The CDR3 covers 15 residues. Germline CDR1 and CDR2: ENHRY and SYGVKD. No DNA is given; TCRdb re-called the 5' RACE reads and lists each CDR3 protein once. This repertoire includes about 460,000 distinct CDR3 sequences. The source material was blood T cells: a sorted CD56 or NKG2C T cell subset, CD4+ or CD8+ T cells, or bulk PBMC T cells (not recorded which). The chain combines TRBV10-3 with TRBJ2-7; there is no DNA to check the TCRdb D call of TRBD1. This receptor was taken from a woman aged 50 to 65 in good health. The CDR3 loop is CAIRDPGQAHYEQYF.